These 3 T cell receptor beta chains were sequenced from one sample in a study of Graves' ophthalmopathy and Graves' hyperthyroidism. TCR beta CDR3 regions were amplified from RNA transcripts. Second-round multiplex PCR came after a first-round RT-PCR that employed HTBI primers. From the multiplex PCR reads, TCRdb called clonotypes with MiXCR, one entry per CDR3 protein. The sample holds a few hundred thousand distinct CDR3 sequences, roughly a sixth seen once. The sample consisted of peripheral blood. The receptors stem from an adult woman with stable Graves' hyperthyroidism.

This clonotype has a count of ten or more. This rearrangement joins TRBV5-1 to TRBJ1-1; D is undetermined. Trimming stripped 3 bases from V and 11 bases from J, with 20 bases between. Per germline, CDR1 SGHRS and CDR2 YFSETQ. The CDR3 is 14 amino acids. CDR3 sequence: CASSSGRRGIEAFF. CDR3 DNA: TGCGCCAGCAGCTCCGGCCGACGCGGGATTGAGGCTTTCTTT.

The table lists this clonotype with a few counts. As DNA, the CDR3 is TGTGCCAGCAGTTCAGTAGGACTCGACTATGGCTACACCTTC. Its protein is CASSSVGLDYGYTF. The chain recombines TRBV5-4 with TRBJ1-2, with no clear D. The CDR3 has 14 residues. Germline V gene data show CDR1 as SGHNT and CDR2 as YYREEE (reference sequence). The ends were cut back, 5 bases at V and 3 bases at J, with 14 bases in the middle.

This clonotype has a count of ten or more. CDR3 residues: CASSSPGAGAPGELFF. In DNA, the CDR3 is TGTGCCAGCAGCAGCCCCGGAGCGGGAGCCCCCGGGGAGCTGTTTTTT. The J gene is TRBJ2-2, the V gene TRBV11-1; TRBD2 matches 8 bases. V was pared by 5 bases and J by 6 bases, with 11 bases of the junction left unmatched. This CDR3 has 16 amino acids. Per the germline V gene, CDR1 is SGHAT and CDR2 is FQDESV (reference sequence).